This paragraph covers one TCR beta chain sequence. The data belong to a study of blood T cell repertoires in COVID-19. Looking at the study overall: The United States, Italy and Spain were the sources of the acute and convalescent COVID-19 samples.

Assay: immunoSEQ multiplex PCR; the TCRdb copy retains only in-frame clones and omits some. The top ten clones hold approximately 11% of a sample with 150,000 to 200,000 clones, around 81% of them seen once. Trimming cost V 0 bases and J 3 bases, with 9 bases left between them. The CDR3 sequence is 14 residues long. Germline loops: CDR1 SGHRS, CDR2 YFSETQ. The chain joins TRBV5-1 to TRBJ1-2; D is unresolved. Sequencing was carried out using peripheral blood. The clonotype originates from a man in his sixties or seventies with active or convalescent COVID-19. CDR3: CASSLGGFDYGYTF. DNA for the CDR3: TGCGCCAGCAGCTTGGGCGGGTTCGACTATGGCTACACCTTC.